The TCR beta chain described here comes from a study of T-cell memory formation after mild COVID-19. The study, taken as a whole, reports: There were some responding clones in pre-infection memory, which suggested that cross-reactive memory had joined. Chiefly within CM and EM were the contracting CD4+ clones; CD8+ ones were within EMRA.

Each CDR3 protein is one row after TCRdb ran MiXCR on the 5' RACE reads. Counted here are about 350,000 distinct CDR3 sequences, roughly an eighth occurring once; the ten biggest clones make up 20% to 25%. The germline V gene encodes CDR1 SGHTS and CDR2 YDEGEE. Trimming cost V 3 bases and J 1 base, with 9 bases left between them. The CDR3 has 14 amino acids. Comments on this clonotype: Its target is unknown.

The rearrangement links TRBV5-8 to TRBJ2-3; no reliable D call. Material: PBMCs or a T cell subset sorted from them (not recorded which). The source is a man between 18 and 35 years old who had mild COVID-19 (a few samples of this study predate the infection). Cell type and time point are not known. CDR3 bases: TGTGCCAGCAGCTCCCCCGGACGCACAGATACGCAGTATTTT. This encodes CASSSPGRTDTQYF.